This T cell receptor beta chain was documented in a study of vaccination and CD4 T cells after COVID-19. At the level of the study: Either a CEFX pool, an HIV-1 Nef pool, or no peptide was added to control cultures.

Concerning this clonotype: What it recognizes is unknown.

Sequencing of cultured CD4+ T cell DNA used the Oncomine TCR Beta short-read assay. TCRdb used MiXCR to reprocess the PCR reads, holding one entry per CDR3 protein. The data show more than 12,000 distinct CDR3 sequences, around 73% seen once. CDR3 length equals 13 residues. V lost 2 bases to trimming and J lost 0 bases, with 6 bases between them. The V gene's germline CDR1 is DFQATT and CDR2 SNEGSKA (reference sequence). Noted treatment: roughly 10-day PBMC culture with coronavirus spike peptide pools or control peptides (ViraFEST assay). Sequences were obtained from CD4+ T cells from blood, cultured in vitro. The sequence came from a human donor who had recovered from COVID-19. V is TRBV20-1 and J is TRBJ2-3; D gene unclear. CDR3 loop: CSARRPSTDTQYF. DNA of the CDR3: TGCAGTGCTAGACGACCAAGCACAGATACGCAGTATTTT.